This T cell receptor beta chain was recorded in a study of cytomegalovirus exposure and HLA in healthy donors. Of note for this clone: The identical CDR3 is also encoded by other nucleotide sequences in the sample.

The data were produced by immunoSEQ multiplex PCR, yet TCRdb's version contains in-frame clones alone and is incomplete. Of 100,000 to 150,000 clones listed, about 82% are singletons. Sequenced material: PBMCs. The sequence came from a man in his late teens or twenties in good health and CMV-seronegative.

The CDR3 DNA reads TGTGCCAGCAGCGTTAGCGGGAGGGGGGCAGATACGCAGTATTTT. It codes for CASSVSGRGADTQYF. The chain carries TRBV9 and TRBJ2-3; 11 bases are shared with TRBD2. Germline CDR1 reads SGDLS; CDR2 reads YYNGEE. V lost 2 bases, J lost 4 bases, and 3 bases stayed unmatched. This CDR3 contains 15 residues.